These 11 T cell receptor beta chains were all obtained from the same sample, sequenced in a study of blood T cell repertoires in COVID-19. Assay: immunoSEQ multiplex PCR; the TCRdb copy retains only in-frame clones and omits some. Of roughly 230,000 clones detected, 92% appear once; the ten largest clones hold approximately 0.8%. The sequencing sample was made of peripheral blood. The source of these receptors is a man aged 30 to 45 with COVID-19, enrolled during active disease.

The chain uses TRBV5-1 and TRBJ2-4; D might be TRBD2 (6 bases). CDR1 is SGHRS, CDR2 YFSETQ, per germline. Trimming shortened V by 0 bases and J by 1 base, and 8 bases separated the two germline ends. There are 15 residues in the CDR3. CDR3 nucleotide sequence: TGCGCCAGCAGCTTGGGCGGGACCGCCAAAAACATTCAGTACTTC. Residues: CASSLGGTAKNIQYF.

The chain links TRBV5-6 to TRBJ2-2; the match to TRBD2 covers 8 bases. CDR1 and CDR2 from the germline V gene are SGHDT and YYEEEE. V was pared by 0 bases and J by 1 base, with 2 bases of the junction left unmatched. This CDR3 is built from 16 residues. The CDR3 protein is CASSLALAGNTGELFF. Written as DNA, the CDR3 is TGTGCCAGCAGCTTGGCTCTAGCGGGGAACACCGGGGAGCTGTTTTTT.

The chain is built from TRBV27 and TRBJ2-2; 12 nucleotides align to TRBD1. After removal of 6 bases from V and 1 base from J, the junction contained 3 bases not matched to a gene. CDR1 and CDR2 from the germline V gene are MNHEY and SMNVEV (reference sequence). The CDR3 covers 16 residues. The CDR3 loop is CASRGQGAVNTGELFF. CDR3 coding DNA: TGTGCCAGCAGGGGACAGGGGGCTGTGAACACCGGGGAGCTGTTTTTT.

V usage is TRBV10-3 and J usage is TRBJ1-1; TRBD1 aligns across 9 bases. The CDR3 has 16 residues. With V trimmed by 4 bases and J by 3 bases, 9 bases remained unmatched. Germline V gene sequence: CDR1 ENHRY, CDR2 SYGVKD. CDR3 sequence reads: CAISAGITGGYTEAFF. The CDR3 bases are TGTGCCATCAGTGCGGGCATAACAGGGGGCTACACTGAAGCTTTCTTT.

The chain carries TRBV2 and TRBJ1-1; tentative D call: TRBD1 (6 bases). This CDR3 has 14 amino acids. Germline CDR1 is SNHLY and CDR2 is FYNNEI. Trimming removed 0 bases from V and 6 bases from J, with 11 bases in between. DNA for the CDR3: TGTGCCAGCAGTGAAGCAGGGGGGGGATCTGAAGCTTTCTTT. Protein product: CASSEAGGGSEAFF.

V usage is TRBV19 and J usage is TRBJ1-2; no firm D call. Germline CDR1 reads LNHDA; CDR2 reads SQIVND (reference sequence). V lost 3 bases and J lost 0, with 14 bases in between. CDR3 length: 16 amino acids. The CDR3 protein is CASSINWVGANYGYTF. DNA for the CDR3: TGTGCCAGTAGTATTAATTGGGTCGGAGCTAACTATGGCTACACCTTC.

V and J are TRBV5-4 and TRBJ2-2; 15 nucleotides agree with TRBD2. The V and J ends lost 4 bases and 7 bases, in that order; junction bases with no gene match: 8. This CDR3 region has 17 residues. Germline-derived CDR1 and CDR2 are SGHNT and YYREEE (reference sequence). DNA for the CDR3: TGTGCCAGCAGCATCGGGACTAGCGGGGGGTTAGGCGGGGAGCTGTTTTTT. This gives the protein CASSIGTSGGLGGELFF.

This chain uses TRBV7-6 with TRBJ2-6; 8 bases align to TRBD1. CDR3 length: 17 residues. Germline V CDR1 and CDR2: SGHVS, FNYEAQ. The J segment lost 2 bases and the V segment lost 5 bases, leaving 8 bases of the junction unmatched. CDR3 sequence reads: CASSPRTGQAGANVLTF. CDR3 nucleotides: TGTGCCAGCAGCCCTAGGACAGGGCAGGCTGGGGCCAACGTCCTGACTTTC. The full variable domain, with the rest looked up from reference TRBV7-6 and TRBJ2-6, is GAGVSQSPRYKVTKRGQDVALRCDPISGHVSLYWYRQALGQGPEFLTYFNYEAQQDKSGLPNDRFSAERPEGSISTLTIQRTEQRDSAMYRCASSPRTGQAGANVLTFGAGSRLTVL.

Regarding this clone: The sample has other DNA sequences that encode this CDR3 too. The chain uses TRBV6-1 and TRBJ1-5, with D perhaps TRBD1 (6 bases). With 2 bases removed from V and 6 bases from J, the gap between germline ends came to 8 bases. Germline CDR1 reads MNHNS; CDR2 reads SASEGT. The CDR3 spans 13 residues. The CDR3 region is CASSEQGTQPQHF. CDR3 nucleotide sequence: TGTGCCAGCAGTGAACAGGGGACTCAGCCCCAGCATTTT.

The V call is TRBV2, the J call TRBJ2-3; possibly TRBD2 for D (5 bases). Germline CDR1 and CDR2: SNHLY and FYNNEI. CDR3 length equals 14 residues. The ends were cut back, 4 bases at V and 6 bases at J, with 14 bases in the middle. CDR3 protein: CASSVEGTTDTQYF. The CDR3 nucleotides are TGTGCCAGCAGTGTCGAGGGAACCACTGATACGCAGTATTTT.

The chain is built from TRBV6-5 and TRBJ1-6; 8 bases are a match to TRBD1. CDR1 MNHEY and CDR2 SVGAGI come from the germline V gene. This CDR3 spans 15 amino acids. The junction had 8 bases not matched to a gene; V was cut back by 4 bases and J by 9 bases. In nucleotides, the CDR3 is TGTGCCAGCAGTTCGATGGACAGGGCCAGTTCACCCCTCCACTTT. Protein sequence: CASSSMDRASSPLHF.